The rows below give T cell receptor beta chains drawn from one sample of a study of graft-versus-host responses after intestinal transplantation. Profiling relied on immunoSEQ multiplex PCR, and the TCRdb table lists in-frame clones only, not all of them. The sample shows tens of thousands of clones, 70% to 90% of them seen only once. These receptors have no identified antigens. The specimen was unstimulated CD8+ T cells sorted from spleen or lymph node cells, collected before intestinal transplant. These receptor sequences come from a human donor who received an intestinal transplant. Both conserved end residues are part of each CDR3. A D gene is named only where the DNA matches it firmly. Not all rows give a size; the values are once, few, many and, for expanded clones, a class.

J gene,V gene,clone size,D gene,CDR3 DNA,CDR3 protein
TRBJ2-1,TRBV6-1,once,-,TGTGCCAGCAGCGACTCTGTGGATGAGCAGTTCTTC,CASSDSVDEQFF
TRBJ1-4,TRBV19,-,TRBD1,TGTGCCACGGGGACAGGGAATGAAAAACTGTTTTTT,CATGTGNEKLFF
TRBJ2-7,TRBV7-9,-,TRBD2,TGTGCCAGCAGCCTTAGCGGGGGCTCCTACGAGCAGTACTTC,CASSLSGGSYEQYF
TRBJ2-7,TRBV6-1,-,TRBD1,TGTGCCAGCGCAGGGGGCGAAGGGGAGCAGTACTTC,CASAGGEGEQYF
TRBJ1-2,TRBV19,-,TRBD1,TGTGCCAGTAGTATAGCTGGGGACAGGGGTGACTATGGCTACACCTTC,CASSIAGDRGDYGYTF
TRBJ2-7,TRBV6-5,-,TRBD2,TGTGCCAGCAGTCGGGTAGCGGGAGGGAGGGAGCAGTACTTC,CASSRVAGGREQYF
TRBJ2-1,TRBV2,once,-,TGTGCCAGCAGTGGGCTGAGCAGGGAAACCAATGAGCAGTTCTTC,CASSGLSRETNEQFF
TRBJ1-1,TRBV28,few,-,TGTGCCAGCAGTCCCCGACAGGATCTCACTGAAGCTTTCTTT,CASSPRQDLTEAFF
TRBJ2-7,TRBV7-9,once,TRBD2,TGTGCCAGCAGCTTACCAGCGGGGCTTTCCTACGAGCAGTACTTC,CASSLPAGLSYEQYF
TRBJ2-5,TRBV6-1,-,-,TGTGCCAGCAGTTGGAGGGAGACCCAGTACTTC,CASSWRETQYF
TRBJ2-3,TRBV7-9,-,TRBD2,TGTGCCACGGGAGCTAGCGGGACGTGGGGCGCAGATACGCAGTATTTT,CATGASGTWGADTQYF
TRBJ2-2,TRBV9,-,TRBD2,TGTGCCAGCAGCCACTCCGGGACTAGCGGGGGAGGAACCGGGGAGCTGTTTTTT,CASSHSGTSGGGTGELFF
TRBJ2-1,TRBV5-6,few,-,TGTGCCAGCAGCTTGGGTAGCGGTAAGATTCAGATCTTC,CASSLGSGKIQIF
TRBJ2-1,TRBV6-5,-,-,TGTGCCAGCAGTTACACACGCTACAATGAGCAGTTCTTC,CASSYTRYNEQFF
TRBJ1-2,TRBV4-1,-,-,TGCGCCAGCAGCCAAGCCGTTAACGGAGGGAACTATGGCTACACCTTC,CASSQAVNGGNYGYTF
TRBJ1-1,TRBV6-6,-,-,TGTGCCAGCACCCAGGGTCTGAACACTGAAGCTTTCTTT,CASTQGLNTEAFF
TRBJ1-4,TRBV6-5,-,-,TGTGCCAGCAGTTACTACCAGGGAGGAGAAAAACTGTTTTTT,CASSYYQGGEKLFF
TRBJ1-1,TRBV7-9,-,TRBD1,TGTGCCAGCAGCTCGGGAGCCTGGACAGGGTGGCCTGAAGCTTTCTTT,CASSSGAWTGWPEAFF
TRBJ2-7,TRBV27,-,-,TGTGCCAGCAGTCCATATAAGAGCTCCTACGAGCAGTACTTC,CASSPYKSSYEQYF
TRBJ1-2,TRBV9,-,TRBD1,TGTGCCAGCAGCGGACAGGGGACCCTAATTGGCTACACCTTC,CASSGQGTLIGYTF
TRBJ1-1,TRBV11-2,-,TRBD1,TGTGCCAGCAGCCCCCGGACAGGGCGTGGCACTGAAGCTTTCTTT,CASSPRTGRGTEAFF
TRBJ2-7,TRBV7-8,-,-,TGTGCCAGCAGCTTTGACAGGATGGGGAGCTCCTACGAGCAGTACTTC,CASSFDRMGSSYEQYF
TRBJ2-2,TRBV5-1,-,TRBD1,TGCGCCAGCGACCGGGACAGGGGACCCATAATCACCGGGGAGCTGTTTTTT,CASDRDRGPIITGELFF
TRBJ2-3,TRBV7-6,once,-,TGTGCCAGCAGCTTAGACTCCCCGGAGTTGGATACGCAGTATTTT,CASSLDSPELDTQYF
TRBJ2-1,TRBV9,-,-,TGTGCCAGCAGCGTAGGGCCCTACAATGAGCAGTTCTTC,CASSVGPYNEQFF
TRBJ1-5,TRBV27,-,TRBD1,TGTGCCAGCAGTTTAATAGGACAGGGGCCATTGAATCAGCCCCAGCATTTT,CASSLIGQGPLNQPQHF
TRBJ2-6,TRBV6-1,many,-,TGTGCCAGCAGACAGGCCACCTCTGGGGCCAACGTCCTGACTTTC,CASRQATSGANVLTF
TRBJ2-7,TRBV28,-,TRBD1,TGTGCCAGCAGTTTGGCAGGGGGCCCCTACGAGCAGTACTTC,CASSLAGGPYEQYF